Each of the 23 T cell receptor beta chains below was sequenced from the same sample in a study of STAT5B mutations in CD4+ large granular lymphocyte leukemia. Sequenced by immunoSEQ multiplex PCR; TCRdb stores in-frame clones only, minus some. Of thousands of clones listed, roughly 89% are singletons. The specimen sequenced was PBMCs. The receptors stem from a woman in her 70s with CD4+ T-cell large granular lymphocyte leukemia.

The rearrangement joins TRBV4-1 to TRBJ2-5, with 9 bases lining up with TRBD1. Germline CDR1 and CDR2: MGHRA and YSYEKL. The CDR3 has 17 amino acids. With 0 bases clipped from V and 4 bases from J, the junction kept 9 bases outside the gene matches. The CDR3 loop reads CASSQEGRTGVRETQYF. The CDR3 DNA follows: TGCGCCAGCAGCCAAGAAGGGAGGACAGGGGTGAGAGAGACCCAGTACTTC.

V and J are TRBV27 and TRBJ1-2, with 9 nucleotides matching TRBD1. V shed 2 bases, J shed 8 bases, and the junction held 12 bases outside the gene matches. The V gene's germline CDR1 is MNHEY and CDR2 SMNVEV (reference sequence). The CDR3 runs to 16 residues. CDR3 region: CASSLMDRGLYIGYTF. In DNA form, the CDR3 reads TGTGCCAGCAGTTTAATGGACAGGGGCCTGTATATAGGCTACACCTTC.

The genes are TRBV2 and TRBJ1-1; D possibly corresponds to TRBD1 (6 bases). Trimming removed 4 bases at V and 11 bases at J, with 23 bases between. Germline lookup yields CDR1 SNHLY and CDR2 FYNNEI. The CDR3 is 15 residues long. The CDR3 nucleotides are TGTGCCAGCAGTGGGGAGGGGGGCGGTTTTGAAGGGGCTTTCTTT. Translating it yields CASSGEGGGFEGAFF.

The gene calls are TRBV7-3 and TRBJ2-1; TRBD2 aligns across 9 bases. V trimming: 6 bases; J trimming: 3 bases; junction bases outside the gene matches: 6. The CDR3 is 15 residues long. Germline V gives CDR1 SGHTA, CDR2 FQGTGA. In DNA, the CDR3 is TGTGCCAGCAGTCGCGGGGGGGTAAGCTACAATGAGCAGTTCTTC. This encodes CASSRGGVSYNEQFF.

The rearrangement uses TRBV28 and TRBJ2-1; D is ambiguous. CDR3 length: 17 residues. With 6 bases removed from V and 6 bases from J, the gap between germline ends came to 24 bases. Germline CDR1 and CDR2: MDHEN and SYDVKM. Here the CDR3 reads CASSFNPTEYSGNEQFF. The CDR3 nucleotides read TGTGCCAGCAGCTTTAATCCTACAGAGTATTCTGGCAATGAGCAGTTCTTC.

The rearrangement uses TRBV11-2 and TRBJ2-7; D is undetermined. Trimming cost V 2 bases and J 1 base, with 12 bases left between them. Germline CDR1 and CDR2: SGHAT and FQNNGV. CDR3 length: 15 amino acids. The CDR3 region has the DNA TGTGCCAGCAGCTTATCCCAGGTGGGATCCTACGAGCAGTACTTC. This encodes CASSLSQVGSYEQYF.

The V gene is TRBV29-1, the J gene TRBJ2-5; D ambiguous. The CDR3 runs 12 residues. Per the germline V gene, CDR1 is SQVTM and CDR2 is ANQGSEA. V dropped 5 bases and J dropped 0 bases, with 7 bases sitting between them. CDR3 sequence reads: CSVQLNQETQYF. The CDR3 DNA reads as TGCAGCGTTCAACTGAACCAAGAGACCCAGTACTTC. Together with reference TRBV29-1 and TRBJ2-5, the CDR3 gives the full variable domain: SAVISQKPSRDICQRGTSLTIQCQVDSQVTMMFWYRQQPGQSLTLIATANQGSEATYESGFVIDKFPISRPNLTFSTLTVSNMSPEDSSIYLCSVQLNQETQYFGPGTRLLVL.

The chain couples TRBV9 to TRBJ2-5, with a weak D call TRBD2 (7 bases). V lost 0 bases to trimming and J lost 3 bases, with 15 bases between them. The germline gives CDR1 SGDLS, CDR2 YYNGEE. This CDR3 has 16 residues. The CDR3 DNA reads TGTGCCAGCAGCGTAGGTTTGGGGGGGGGCGAAGAGACCCAGTACTTC. Translation: CASSVGLGGGEETQYF.

V and J are TRBV29-1 and TRBJ2-7, with a weak D call TRBD1 (7 bases). Trimming left V 1 base short and J 5 bases short, with 18 bases between. This CDR3 region has 15 residues. Per the germline V gene, CDR1 is SQVTM and CDR2 is ANQGSEA. As DNA, the CDR3 is TGCAGCGTTGAAGGTTCCGCGACAGGGAGGCACGAGCAGTACTTC. This sequence encodes CSVEGSATGRHEQYF.

Concerning this clone: Other DNA sequences of this sample code for an identical CDR3. The CDR3 loop is CASSYGGTEAFF. The CDR3 DNA follows: TGTGCCAGCAGTTACGGGGGGACTGAAGCTTTCTTT. The chain is built from TRBV6-6 and TRBJ1-1, with a possible D match to TRBD1 (5 bases). The CDR3 runs 12 residues. V shed 2 bases and J shed 5 bases, with 6 bases lying between them. The V gene's germline CDR1 is MNHNY and CDR2 SVGAGI (reference sequence).

This rearrangement joins TRBV5-1 to TRBJ2-7, with 8 bases aligning to TRBD1. The germline V gene encodes CDR1 SGHRS and CDR2 YFSETQ. There are 14 residues in the CDR3. After removal of 1 base from V and 3 bases from J, the junction contained 3 bases not matched to a gene. In nucleotides, the CDR3 is TGCGCCAGCAGCTTGCAGGGGGCAGTCTACGAGCAGTACTTC. It codes for CASSLQGAVYEQYF.

This clone showed up just a few times. This chain connects TRBV12-2 to TRBJ2-7; the table's D call, TRBD2, was not checked against the DNA. TRBV12-2 is listed as a pseudogene. CDR3 length equals 16 residues. For the CDR3, the DNA is TGTGCAAGTCGCTTAGGAGGGGAGGGAAGTTCCTACGAGCAGTACTTC. This codes for CASRLGGEGSSYEQYF.

This clone was found once. The chain employs TRBV5-5 and TRBJ2-3; TRBD1 matches 8 bases. Germline loops: CDR1 SGHKS, CDR2 YYEKEE (reference sequence). With 5 bases clipped from V and 6 bases from J, the junction kept 5 bases outside the gene matches. The CDR3 is 13 amino acids. The CDR3 protein is CASSSQGADTQYF. The CDR3, as DNA: TGTGCCAGCAGTAGTCAGGGGGCGGATACGCAGTATTTT.

The J gene is TRBJ2-5, the V gene TRBV11-3; 8 nucleotides line up with TRBD1. V was pared by 3 bases and J by 5 bases, with 11 bases of the junction left unmatched. Germline V gene data show CDR1 as SGHNT and CDR2 as YENEEA. The CDR3 runs 16 residues. The CDR3 spells CASSFSGGGFRETQYF. CDR3 nucleotides: TGTGCCAGCAGCTTTTCAGGGGGCGGCTTTCGGGAGACCCAGTACTTC.

The rearrangement links TRBV4-1 to TRBJ1-3; 9 bases are a match to TRBD1. Germline trimming cut 4 bases from V and 4 bases from J; bases unmatched to any gene: 2. This CDR3 contains 14 residues. The germline gives CDR1 MGHRA, CDR2 YSYEKL. In DNA form, the CDR3 reads TGCGCCAGCAGCCGGGGGACAGGGGGAAACACCATATATTTT. It encodes CASSRGTGGNTIYF.

This clone was seen more than once but under ten times. The chain uses TRBV14 and TRBJ1-6, with D unclear. V was trimmed by 0 bases and J by 10 bases, leaving 7 bases between them. The germline CDR1 and CDR2 sequences are SGHDN and FVKESK. The CDR3 runs to 13 residues. CDR3 sequence: CASSQDLGSPLHF. CDR3 DNA: TGTGCCAGCAGCCAAGATCTGGGGTCACCCCTCCACTTT.

The chain recombines TRBV4-3 with TRBJ2-7; D ambiguous. Germline loops: CDR1 LGHNA, CDR2 YSLEER. V was pared by 0 bases and J by 0 bases, with 3 bases between. This CDR3 is 13 amino acids long. The DNA of the CDR3 is TGCGCCAGCAGCCAAGACGGCTCCTACGAGCAGTACTTC. It codes for CASSQDGSYEQYF.

This chain joins TRBV6-1 and TRBJ2-5, with a weak D call TRBD2 (6 bases). The CDR3 has 13 residues. CDR1 is MNHNS, CDR2 SASEGT, per germline. The V and J ends lost 10 bases and 7 bases respectively, with 19 bases between them. This chain's CDR3 is CATQGGHGGTQYF. The CDR3 coding sequence is TGTGCCACCCAGGGCGGGCACGGGGGGACCCAGTACTTC.

The rearrangement joins TRBV5-4 to TRBJ2-4, with D uncertain. The CDR3 runs to 14 residues. The V gene lost 3 bases and the J gene lost 1 base, with 8 bases spanning the gap. Germline V gene lookup returns CDR1 SGHNT and CDR2 YYREEE (reference sequence). CDR3 loop: CASSSSGAKNIQYF. As DNA, the CDR3 is TGTGCCAGCAGCTCGTCGGGCGCCAAAAACATTCAGTACTTC.

By proportion, this clone is large (0.1 to 1%). The chain joins TRBV21-1 to TRBJ2-7; the table calls TRBD1, which could not be checked here. TRBV21-1 is tagged as a pseudogene. The CDR3 is made up of 15 amino acids. Here the CDR3 DNA reads TGTGCCAGCAGCAAAGCTGGCAGGGGACCGGGTGAGCAGTACTTC. Its translation: CASSKAGRGPGEQYF.

V gene TRBV20-1 combines with J gene TRBJ2-7; D is unresolved. This CDR3 is 11 amino acids long. Germline assignment: CDR1 DFQATT and CDR2 SNEGSKA (reference sequence). V dropped 3 bases and J dropped 6 bases, with 9 bases sitting between them. This chain's CDR3 is CSARGPVEQYF. The CDR3 coding sequence is TGCAGTGCTAGGGGCCCAGTCGAGCAGTACTTC.

The chain couples TRBV18 to TRBJ1-2; D remains unclear. This CDR3 is 14 amino acids long. The germline CDR1 and CDR2 sequences are KGHSH and LQKENI. V lost 1 base, J lost 4 bases, and 10 bases lay in between. The CDR3 loop is CASSPLDLSYGYTF. CDR3 DNA sequence: TGTGCCAGCTCACCACTCGACCTCTCCTATGGCTACACCTTC.

The chain combines TRBV9 with TRBJ1-5; D call uncertain. CDR3 length: 14 residues. V was cut by 4 bases and J by 0 bases, with 8 bases left in between. Germline CDR1 is SGDLS and CDR2 is YYNGEE. As DNA, the CDR3 is TGTGCCAGCAGCCCGACGGATAGCAATCAGCCCCAGCATTTT. Translation gives CASSPTDSNQPQHF.